Listed below are T cell receptor beta chains from one sample, sequenced in a study of metastatic and nonmetastatic thyroid tumors. Using MiXCR, TCRdb re-called clones from the PCR reads. Of around 15,000 clones listed, 24% are singletons. What was sequenced was tumor tissue. The receptors originated from a female donor with papillary thyroid cancer or a benign thyroid nodule (not recorded which). Some clones in this sample may be carry-over from other donors' samples. Each CDR3 is given with its conserved first and last residue. D genes are given only for firm matches. Some rows mark clone size as missing; the rest say once, few, many or name a class of expanded clone.

v_call	clone_size	j_call	d_call	cdr3_aa	cdr3_nt
TRBV27	.	TRBJ2-7	.	CASSSPGTTYEQYF	TGTGCCAGCAGTTCACCAGGAACCACCTACGAGCAGTACTTC
TRBV18	once	TRBJ2-1	.	CASSPLPVGSANEQFF	TGTGCCAGCTCACCCCTCCCCGTAGGGAGTGCGAATGAGCAGTTCTTC
TRBV6-4	.	TRBJ2-1	TRBD2	CASSDLAGEAYEQFF	TGTGCCAGCAGTGATCTAGCGGGAGAGGCCTATGAGCAGTTCTTC
TRBV20-1	once	TRBJ2-7	.	CSAVAMGRYEQYF	TGCAGTGCTGTGGCTATGGGACGCTACGAGCAGTACTTC
TRBV4-2	few	TRBJ2-7	.	CASSQAHEQYF	TGTGCCAGCAGCCAAGCTCACGAGCAGTACTTC
TRBV11-2	.	TRBJ2-7	.	CASSLGQSAYEQYF	TGTGCCAGCAGCTTAGGACAGAGTGCCTACGAGCAGTACTTC
TRBV28	.	TRBJ2-7	TRBD1	CASSLRTGGGSYEQYF	TGTGCCAGCAGTCTTAGGACAGGGGGAGGTTCTTACGAGCAGTACTTC
TRBV28	.	TRBJ1-1	.	CAITIHTESFF	TGTGCCATTACCATTCACACTGAATCTTTCTTT
TRBV7-7	.	TRBJ2-7	.	CASSPGKGSSYEQYF	TGTGCCAGCAGCCCCGGGAAGGGGAGCTCCTACGAGCAGTACTTC
TRBV11-2	.	TRBJ2-7	.	CASSYEVKDEQYF	TGTGCCAGCAGCTACGAGGTTAAGGACGAGCAGTACTTC
TRBV9	many	TRBJ2-6	TRBD2	CASSPWGGPSGANVLTF	TGTGCCAGCAGCCCCTGGGGGGGTCCCTCTGGGGCCAACGTCCTGACTTTC
TRBV6-1	few	TRBJ1-5	.	CASRDVGNDQPQHF	TGTGCCAGCCGCGACGTGGGGAACGATCAGCCCCAGCATTTC
TRBV6-2/TRBV6-3	.	TRBJ1-1	.	CASSLQGVGTEAFF	TGTGCCAGCTCCCTACAGGGTGTGGGCACTGAAGCTTTCTTT
TRBV15	few	TRBJ2-7	TRBD1	CATSIDVRDRDYEQYF	TGTGCCACCAGCATAGATGTCCGGGACAGGGACTACGAGCAGTACTTC
TRBV5-4	many	TRBJ2-2	.	CASSFGIMIGAVAGELFF	TGTGCCAGCAGCTTTGGGATAATGATCGGGGCGGTAGCCGGGGAGCTGTTTTTT
TRBV3-1	.	TRBJ2-7	.	CASSQQLDSNEQYF	TGTGCCAGCAGCCAGCAACTAGATTCAAACGAGCAGTACTTC
TRBV5-5	many	TRBJ1-4	.	CASSLEDTNEKLFF	TGTGCCAGCAGCTTGGAGGACACCAATGAAAAACTGTTTTTT
TRBV11-2	medium-sized	TRBJ2-7	TRBD2	CASSRSSGRIPYEQYF	TGTGCCAGCAGCAGATCTAGCGGGAGAATCCCCTACGAGCAGTACTTC
TRBV5-1	few	TRBJ2-7	TRBD1	CASSPTSGQGSYEQYF	TGCGCCAGCAGCCCGACGTCCGGACAGGGGTCATACGAGCAGTACTTC
TRBV4-2	.	TRBJ2-3	.	CASSQDPTLGDTQYF	TGTGCCAGCAGCCAAGATCCGACACTAGGGGATACGCAGTATTTT
TRBV6-2/TRBV6-3	many	TRBJ1-5	.	CASRQTGSYNQPQHF	TGTGCCAGCCGCCAGACAGGTAGCTACAATCAGCCCCAGCATTTT
TRBV4-2	.	TRBJ2-3	.	CASSQVRDRFADTQYF	TGTGCCAGCAGCCAAGTAAGGGATCGTTTCGCAGATACGCAGTATTTT
TRBV18	many	TRBJ2-1	.	CASSPVSAADLQFF	TGTGCCAGCTCACCAGTCTCGGCAGCCGACTTGCAGTTCTTC
TRBV28	many	TRBJ2-3	TRBD2	CASSSRLAGRADTQYF	TGTGCCAGCAGTTCTAGACTAGCGGGACGAGCAGATACGCAGTATTTT
TRBV11-2	.	TRBJ2-7	TRBD2	CASSQGFLAGNSYEQYF	TGTGCCAGCAGCCAGGGGTTTCTAGCGGGAAACTCCTACGAGCAGTACTTC
TRBV28	medium-sized	TRBJ1-6	.	CASSESQGRSYNSPLHF	TGTGCCAGCAGTGAAAGCCAGGGACGGTCCTATAATTCACCCCTCCACTTT
TRBV20-1	.	TRBJ2-5	TRBD2	CSAGRGAGETQYF	TGCAGTGCAGGGCGGGGGGCAGGAGAGACCCAGTACTTC
TRBV20-1	.	TRBJ2-3	TRBD2	CSASRLAGGTDTQYF	TGCAGTGCTAGTAGGCTAGCGGGAGGCACAGATACGCAGTATTTT
TRBV28	many	TRBJ2-5	.	CASSFSAAQETQYF	TGTGCCAGCAGTTTTTCGGCGGCCCAAGAGACCCAGTACTTC
TRBV12-3/TRBV12-4	.	TRBJ1-3	.	CASTRNSGNTIYF	TGTGCCAGCACCCGGAACTCTGGAAACACCATATATTTT
TRBV7-3	medium-sized	TRBJ2-2	TRBD2	CASSLAGGANTGELFF	TGTGCCAGCAGCTTAGCGGGAGGCGCGAACACCGGGGAGCTGTTTTTT
TRBV20-1	many	TRBJ1-5	.	CSAMKTGLINQPQHF	TGCAGTGCTATGAAAACAGGGTTGATCAATCAGCCCCAGCATTTT
TRBV3-1	many	TRBJ2-5	TRBD2	CASSGTSGNKETQYF	TGTGCCAGCAGCGGGACTAGCGGAAATAAAGAGACCCAGTACTTC
TRBV20-1	.	TRBJ2-1	TRBD2	CSASARKRSGRASYNEQFF	TGCAGTGCTAGCGCAAGAAAAAGGAGCGGGAGAGCCTCCTACAATGAGCAGTTCTTC
TRBV7-3	.	TRBJ2-6	.	CASSTQPQAGANVPTF	TGTGCCAGCAGCACGCAACCGCAGGCCGGGGCCAACGTCCCTACTTTC
TRBV28	few	TRBJ2-7	.	CASSLGTYEQYF	TGTGCCAGCAGTTTAGGTACCTACGAGCAGTACTTC
TRBV7-9	many	TRBJ1-1	TRBD1	CASSLGQGTEAFF	TGTGCCAGCAGCTTGGGACAGGGCACTGAAGCTTTCTTT
TRBV20-1	.	TRBJ2-7	.	CSASKGTLRCEQYF	TGCAGTGCTAGTAAAGGGACTCTTCGCTGCGAGCAGTACTTC
TRBV4-3	.	TRBJ2-3	.	CASSQAPGDTQYF	TGCGCCAGCAGCCAAGCGCCCGGGGATACGCAGTATTTT
TRBV19	many	TRBJ1-5	.	CASSISGGPGKPQHF	TGTGCCAGTAGTATCAGTGGGGGACCCGGGAAGCCCCAGCATTTT
TRBV28	many	TRBJ2-1	.	CASKRPGGDEQFF	TGTGCCAGCAAGCGACCCGGGGGCGATGAGCAGTTCTTC
TRBV6-1	medium-sized	TRBJ1-2	.	CACQKEGVYGYTF	TGTGCCTGCCAAAAGGAGGGGGTCTATGGCTACACCTTC
TRBV6-4	few	TRBJ2-2	TRBD1	CASSDGQGTGELFF	TGTGCCAGCAGTGACGGACAGGGCACCGGGGAGCTGTTTTTT
TRBV7-9	medium-sized	TRBJ1-1	.	CASSLVGANTEAFF	TGTGCCAGCAGCTTAGTGGGGGCGAACACTGAAGCTTTCTTT
TRBV20-1	few	TRBJ1-5	.	CSARDSKVWQDSNQPQHF	TGCAGTGCTAGAGATAGTAAAGTTTGGCAGGATAGCAATCAGCCCCAGCATTTT